This is a list of T cell receptor beta chains from one sample in a study of cytomegalovirus exposure and HLA in healthy donors. The data were produced by immunoSEQ multiplex PCR, yet TCRdb's version contains in-frame clones alone and is incomplete. The table has over 75,000 clones, about three quarters seen once. Material for sequencing was PBMCs. Source of these receptors: a man aged 55 to 70 in good health and CMV-seropositive. CDR3s include the opening cysteine and the closing phenylalanine or tryptophan. The D gene is left open where the match is weak. Clone size is not always given. Where it is, it says once, few, many or a class for expanded clones.

D gene: TRBD2; J gene: TRBJ2-5; V gene: TRBV4-3; clone size: .; CDR3 DNA: TGCGCCAGCAGCCAAGATCGTAGCGGGGCCCTGTCCCAGTACTTC; CDR3 protein: CASSQDRSGALSQYF
D gene: .; J gene: TRBJ1-2; V gene: TRBV28; clone size: .; CDR3 DNA: TGTGCCGCGTGGGCAGTTGACTATGGCTACACCTTC; CDR3 protein: CAAWAVDYGYTF
D gene: .; J gene: TRBJ2-1; V gene: TRBV4-1; clone size: .; CDR3 DNA: TGCGCCAGCAGCCAGTACGAGGGCTTGGGGAGCTCCTACAATGAGCAGTTCTTC; CDR3 protein: CASSQYEGLGSSYNEQFF
D gene: TRBD1; J gene: TRBJ1-2; V gene: TRBV10-3; clone size: .; CDR3 DNA: TGTGCCATCAGGACGGACAGGGAAAGTGGCTACACCTTC; CDR3 protein: CAIRTDRESGYTF
D gene: TRBD1; J gene: TRBJ2-5; V gene: TRBV9; clone size: .; CDR3 DNA: TGTGCCAGCAGCGTAGAAGGGACAGGGGGCGAGACCCAGTACTTC; CDR3 protein: CASSVEGTGGETQYF
D gene: TRBD1; J gene: TRBJ1-5; V gene: TRBV4-1; clone size: .; CDR3 DNA: TGCGCCAGCAGCCAAGATGCAGGGGGTGGACAGCCCCAGCATTTT; CDR3 protein: CASSQDAGGGQPQHF
D gene: .; J gene: TRBJ1-5; V gene: TRBV12-5; clone size: few; CDR3 DNA: TGTGCTAGTGGTTTGGCGGGAGATCAGCCCCAGCATTTT; CDR3 protein: CASGLAGDQPQHF
D gene: .; J gene: TRBJ2-7; V gene: TRBV19; clone size: .; CDR3 DNA: TGTGCCAGTTTCGGGACACCGAGCTCCTACGAGCAGTACTTC; CDR3 protein: CASFGTPSSYEQYF
D gene: TRBD2; J gene: TRBJ2-7; V gene: TRBV7-6; clone size: .; CDR3 DNA: TGTGCCAGCAGCTCCACCGGGGGGGCCAGCCCCTACGAGCAGTACTTC; CDR3 protein: CASSSTGGASPYEQYF
D gene: TRBD1; J gene: TRBJ2-7; V gene: TRBV6-6; clone size: few; CDR3 DNA: TGTGCCAGCAGTCATCCGGGACAGTCCTACGAGCAGTACTTC; CDR3 protein: CASSHPGQSYEQYF
D gene: TRBD1; J gene: TRBJ2-7; V gene: TRBV4-3; clone size: .; CDR3 DNA: TGCGCCAGCAGCCAACGGACAGGAGCCTACGAGCAGTACTTC; CDR3 protein: CASSQRTGAYEQYF
D gene: .; J gene: TRBJ2-1; V gene: TRBV4-2; clone size: .; CDR3 DNA: TGTGCCAGCAGCCAAAGCCTGCGGAGCTCCTACAATGAGCAGTTCTTC; CDR3 protein: CASSQSLRSSYNEQFF
D gene: .; J gene: TRBJ1-1; V gene: TRBV6-1; clone size: .; CDR3 DNA: TGTGCCAGCAGTGAAGCGCTGGTGTTGGCCTTCTCGAACACTGAAGCTTTCTTT; CDR3 protein: CASSEALVLAFSNTEAFF
D gene: TRBD1; J gene: TRBJ1-5; V gene: TRBV19; clone size: few; CDR3 DNA: TGTGCCAGTAGTATAGGGGGGACAGGGACTCAGCCCCAGCATTTT; CDR3 protein: CASSIGGTGTQPQHF
D gene: .; J gene: TRBJ2-5; V gene: TRBV19; clone size: .; CDR3 DNA: TGTGCCAGTAGTGGGCGCCGAGTAGGCAGGGGACAAGAGACCCAGTACTTC; CDR3 protein: CASSGRRVGRGQETQYF
D gene: .; J gene: TRBJ1-1; V gene: TRBV2; clone size: .; CDR3 DNA: TGTGCCAGCAGTGAACAGGGTTCTGAAGCTTTCTTT; CDR3 protein: CASSEQGSEAFF
D gene: .; J gene: TRBJ2-2; V gene: TRBV7-9; clone size: .; CDR3 DNA: TGTGCCAGCAGCTTAGGGCAGGGCCTGAACACCGGGGAGCTGTTTTTT; CDR3 protein: CASSLGQGLNTGELFF
D gene: .; J gene: TRBJ2-1; V gene: TRBV2; clone size: .; CDR3 DNA: TGTGCCAGCACTCAGGGCGCCGGGACATTCTACAATGAGCAGTTCTTC; CDR3 protein: CASTQGAGTFYNEQFF
D gene: TRBD2; J gene: TRBJ2-7; V gene: TRBV7-3; clone size: .; CDR3 DNA: TGTGCCAGCAGTGCTAGCGGGGGGGCCTACGAGCAGTACTTC; CDR3 protein: CASSASGGAYEQYF
D gene: .; J gene: TRBJ1-3; V gene: TRBV7-2; clone size: .; CDR3 DNA: TGTGCCAGCAGCCTCGGGTACGGAAACACCATATATTTT; CDR3 protein: CASSLGYGNTIYF
D gene: .; J gene: TRBJ2-5; V gene: TRBV4-3; clone size: .; CDR3 DNA: TGCGCCAGCAGCCAAGCCTCTCGGGCGGGGGAGACCCAGTACTTC; CDR3 protein: CASSQASRAGETQYF
D gene: TRBD1; J gene: TRBJ2-6; V gene: TRBV4-2; clone size: .; CDR3 DNA: TGTGCCAGCAGCCGGGACAGCTCTGGGGCCAACGTCCTGACTTTC; CDR3 protein: CASSRDSSGANVLTF
D gene: TRBD1; J gene: TRBJ2-5; V gene: TRBV5-1; clone size: .; CDR3 DNA: TGCGCCAGCAGCTCGGGACAGCTCCAAGAGACCCAGTACTTC; CDR3 protein: CASSSGQLQETQYF
D gene: .; J gene: TRBJ1-4; V gene: TRBV7-9; clone size: .; CDR3 DNA: TGTGCCAGCAGCCCTAGATATGAAAAACTGTTTTTT; CDR3 protein: CASSPRYEKLFF
D gene: .; J gene: TRBJ2-3; V gene: TRBV9; clone size: .; CDR3 DNA: TGTGCCAGCAGCGTAGGTCTCCCGAGCACAGATACGCAGTATTTT; CDR3 protein: CASSVGLPSTDTQYF
D gene: .; J gene: TRBJ1-2; V gene: TRBV19; clone size: .; CDR3 DNA: TGTGCCAGTAGCAGGCCTTTTAACTATGGCTACACCTTC; CDR3 protein: CASSRPFNYGYTF
D gene: TRBD1; J gene: TRBJ2-7; V gene: TRBV6-1; clone size: .; CDR3 DNA: TGTGCCAGCAGTCTACAGGGGAAAGAAAACGAGCAGTACTTC; CDR3 protein: CASSLQGKENEQYF
D gene: TRBD1; J gene: TRBJ1-2; V gene: TRBV29-1; clone size: .; CDR3 DNA: TGCAGCGTTACCACAGGGGAATGGTATGGCTACACCTTC; CDR3 protein: CSVTTGEWYGYTF
D gene: .; J gene: TRBJ2-7; V gene: TRBV2; clone size: .; CDR3 DNA: TGTGCCAGCAGTGAAGCGGGACTCGAGCAGTACTTC; CDR3 protein: CASSEAGLEQYF
D gene: .; J gene: TRBJ1-3; V gene: TRBV7-9; clone size: .; CDR3 DNA: TGTGCCAGCAGCTACGGGACAACCTCTGGAAACACCATATATTTT; CDR3 protein: CASSYGTTSGNTIYF